This T cell receptor (beta chain) derives from a study of cytotoxic CD8 clonotypes in ibrutinib-treated CLL. Study at large: On average, almost 95,000 productive rearrangements and approximately 250,000 productive templates per sample.

From germline, CDR1 is GTSNPN and CDR2 SVGIG (reference sequence). The V end was cut by 2 bases, the J end by 3 bases, with 10 bases between. CDR3 length: 13 residues. The table came from immunoSEQ multiplex PCR; TCRdb's copy has only in-frame clones and leaves some out. This table holds 29,000 or so clones, roughly 69% found once. Study-level points and caveats: Circulating CD8+ T-cell counts were tracked by baseline clonality, which exceeded that of age-matched healthy donors. Before falling back toward baseline at progression, clonality had risen at the time of ibrutinib response. Treatment left the uncommon public clonotypes either contracted or stable in frequency.

This clone has a single count. The antigen remains undetermined. The sequence came from a human donor with chronic lymphocytic leukemia. Sequences were derived from PBMCs, sampled after 24 months of ibrutinib treatment. J is TRBJ1-1 and V is TRBV30; D gene uncertain. Here the CDR3 reads CAWSRDIYTEAFF. The CDR3 DNA sequence: TGTGCCTGGAGTCGGGATATTTACACTGAAGCTTTCTTT.